This T cell receptor beta chain was profiled in a study of T cells after yellow fever vaccination. This clonotype occurred many times. Its antigen is still unknown. General study points: Although most clonotypes did not, a small share appeared in both CD4 and CD8 compartments.

TCRdb ran MiXCR on the 5' RACE reads and lists one entry per CDR3 protein. The sample comprises some 350,000 distinct CDR3 sequences, roughly 10% of which are singletons, and roughly 18% rests with the top ten. In germline, CDR1 is SGHAT, CDR2 FQNNGV. There are 19 residues in the CDR3. V was trimmed by 8 bases and J by 0 bases, leaving 27 bases between them. This receptor was obtained from a man between 18 and 29 years old who received the YFV17D yellow fever vaccine. The chain joins TRBV11-2 to TRBJ2-3, with D possibly matching TRBD2 (6 bases). The sample consisted of PBMCs, taken on the day of the first yellow fever vaccination. Written as DNA, the CDR3 is TGTGCCAGCTCTCCCAGAGCGGGCCTCTCCTCCGCTAGCACAGATACGCAGTATTTT. As protein: CASSPRAGLSSASTDTQYF.